Following are 12 T cell receptor beta chains from one sample sequenced in a study of post-analysis software for immune sequencing data. Study findings and constraints: In patients, about 5 TRBV segments were more frequent than in controls, with TRBV5-6, TRBV5-1 and TRBV20-1 among them.

The TCR beta cDNA libraries contained unique molecular identifiers. TCRdb called the PCR reads again in MiXCR, with one record for every CDR3 protein. The data contain 500,000 to 600,000 distinct CDR3 sequences, 44% of them singletons. Antigen specificity for these receptors is unknown. Input material: blood. These receptors were collected from a girl aged 10-17 years with multiple sclerosis.

This clonotype was seen only a few times. V is TRBV6-5 and J is TRBJ2-5; D is tentatively TRBD1 or TRBD2 (5 bases each). The V and J ends lost 0 bases and 1 base respectively, with 6 bases between them. The CDR3 contains 14 residues. CDR1 and CDR2 (germline): MNHEY, SVGAGI. The CDR3 sequence is CASSYSGTQETQYF. The CDR3 nucleotides read TGTGCCAGCAGTTACTCCGGGACCCAAGAGACCCAGTACTTC.

V is TRBV6-1 and J is TRBJ2-5; D may correspond to TRBD1 or TRBD2 (6 bases each). TRBJ2-1 matches the DNA end more closely, so the J call is doubtful. This CDR3 is built from 15 residues. The germline V gene has CDR1 MNHNS and CDR2 SASEGT. The CDR3 nucleotides read TGTGCCAGCAGTGAACTACTGGGGGGCCAAGAGACCCAGTTCTTC. Protein product: CASSELLGGQETQFF.

CDR3 in amino acids: CASSPGLLGYNEQFF. The CDR3 DNA reads as TGCGCCAGCAGCCCGGGACTTTTAGGCTACAATGAGCAGTTCTTC. This chain uses TRBV5-1 with TRBJ2-1; tentative D call: TRBD2 (6 bases). V was pared by 4 bases and J by 3 bases, with 14 bases between. CDR1 and CDR2 from the germline V gene are SGHRS and YFSETQ. The CDR3 extends over 15 amino acids.

This clonotype was picked up a small number of times. The chain employs TRBV3-1 and TRBJ2-1; 8 bases agree with TRBD1. Germline V gene sequence: CDR1 LGHDT, CDR2 YNNKEL (reference sequence). The CDR3 runs 16 residues. With V trimmed by 4 bases and J by 9 bases, 14 bases remained unmatched. DNA of the CDR3: TGTGCCAGCAGCCCCGATCGTGGCAGGGGGCATGTTGAGCAGTTCTTC. This translates into CASSPDRGRGHVEQFF.

This clonotype came up a few times. V and J are TRBV5-1 and TRBJ2-7, with D perhaps being TRBD1 or TRBD2 (5 bases each). The V end lost 6 bases, the J end lost 12 bases, and 19 bases lay between the germline ends. The CDR3 loop spans 12 amino acids. The germline gives CDR1 SGHRS, CDR2 YFSETQ. The CDR3 DNA is TGCGCCAGCACCCAAGAAGCCGGGGCGCCGTACTTC. Translated, it gives CASTQEAGAPYF.

The rearrangement links TRBV12-5 to TRBJ2-5, with unresolved D. The J call may be incorrect, as the DNA end agrees better with TRBJ2-7. Germline CDR1 LGHNT, CDR2 FRNRAP. The CDR3 totals 12 residues. The CDR3 region is CASQVLPYEQYF. The DNA for the CDR3 is TGTGCTAGCCAAGTACTCCCCTACGAGCAGTACTTC.

There are a few counts of this clonotype. V is TRBV7-9 and J is TRBJ2-7; TRBD1 might be the D (5 bases). V lost 5 bases and J lost 5, with 25 bases in between. The CDR3 runs 17 residues. Germline V gene sequence: CDR1 SEHNR, CDR2 FQNEAQ (reference sequence). Written as DNA, the CDR3 is TGTGCCAGCAGCCCGAAATACCGGCTGGACATTCGTAACGAGCAGTACTTC. Protein sequence: CASSPKYRLDIRNEQYF.

The chain uses TRBV12-3 or TRBV12-4 and TRBJ2-7; D is unresolved. The CDR3 is 15 residues long. V lost 1 base and J lost 3, with 13 bases in between. The CDR3 reads CASSLGAFSGYEQYF. The CDR3 coding sequence is TGTGCCAGCAGTTTAGGGGCCTTCTCAGGCTACGAGCAGTACTTC.

The genes are TRBV6-4 and TRBJ1-1; D is unclear. The CDR3 is 13 amino acids. Germline V gene lookup returns CDR1 MRHNA and CDR2 SNTAGT. Trimming removed 11 bases from V and 1 base from J, with 14 bases in between. The DNA of the CDR3 is TGTGCCCGGGAGACAATGAGGAACACTGAAGCTTTCTTT. This encodes CARETMRNTEAFF.

The chain links TRBV7-2 to TRBJ2-7; D is uncertain. The J call may be faulty, since TRBJ2-1 better matches the DNA end. The CDR3 extends over 15 amino acids. The V gene's germline CDR1 is SGHTA and CDR2 FQGNSA. CDR3: CASSSALGRNYEQFF. The CDR3 DNA sequence: TGTGCCAGCAGCTCCGCCCTAGGACGTAACTACGAGCAGTTCTTC.

The CDR3 region has the DNA TGTGCCAGCACTGGAGGATCGGGTTCCTTCATAGCGGGGGCCAAAAACATTCAGTACTTC. It codes for CASTGGSGSFIAGAKNIQYF. The V and J genes are TRBV12-3 or TRBV12-4 and TRBJ2-4, with TRBD2 identical over 8 bases. With V trimmed by 7 bases and J by 1 base, 21 bases remained unmatched. This CDR3 is 20 amino acids long.

The genes are TRBV6-2 or TRBV6-3 and TRBJ2-5, with TRBD2 matching over 10 bases. Trimming cost V 6 bases and J 2 bases; bases outside gene matches: 6. CDR3 length: 15 residues. Germline CDR1 reads MNHEY; CDR2 reads SVGEGT. The CDR3: CASSILAGPQETQYF. In DNA form, the CDR3 reads TGTGCCAGCAGCATACTAGCGGGACCTCAAGAGACCCAGTACTTC.